A selection of T cell receptor beta chains follows, all from one sample in a study of radiotherapy plus CTLA-4 blockade in lung cancer. The repertoire was sequenced with immunoSEQ multiplex PCR; TCRdb's copy has only in-frame clones and lacks some. The table includes nearly 95,000 clones, around 80% detected once. The sample here was peripheral blood, taken from a patient treated with radiotherapy plus ipilimumab. Receptors were obtained from a human donor with non-small cell lung cancer that progressed on radiotherapy plus ipilimumab. Both conserved end residues are part of each CDR3. A D gene is named only where the DNA matches it firmly. Not every row has a clone size; where given, it reads once, few, many or a size class.

V gene: TRBV28; D gene: .; J gene: TRBJ2-5; clone size: .; CDR3 protein: CASSQGGETQYF; CDR3 DNA: TGTGCCAGCAGCCAGGGGGGGGAGACCCAGTACTTC
V gene: TRBV19; D gene: .; J gene: TRBJ2-1; clone size: .; CDR3 protein: CASSIRRRGNEQFF; CDR3 DNA: TGTGCCAGTAGTATCCGTAGACGGGGAAATGAGCAGTTCTTC
V gene: TRBV6-6; D gene: .; J gene: TRBJ2-5; clone size: few; CDR3 protein: CASSEEGIRTQYF; CDR3 DNA: TGTGCCAGCAGTGAGGAGGGTATCCGGACCCAGTACTTC
V gene: TRBV4-1; D gene: .; J gene: TRBJ2-1; clone size: .; CDR3 protein: CASKVGPTYNEQFF; CDR3 DNA: TGCGCCAGCAAAGTAGGCCCTACCTACAATGAGCAGTTCTTC
V gene: TRBV27; D gene: .; J gene: TRBJ1-4; clone size: .; CDR3 protein: CASSPSIGEKLFF; CDR3 DNA: TGTGCCAGCAGTCCCAGCATAGGTGAAAAACTGTTTTTT
V gene: TRBV7-2; D gene: .; J gene: TRBJ1-2; clone size: .; CDR3 protein: CASNFGGDYGYTF; CDR3 DNA: TGTGCCAGCAATTTCGGGGGAGACTATGGCTACACCTTC
V gene: TRBV10-2; D gene: .; J gene: TRBJ2-6; clone size: .; CDR3 protein: CASSESGLGTGANVLTF; CDR3 DNA: TGCGCCAGCAGTGAGTCGGGGTTGGGAACTGGGGCCAACGTCCTGACTTTC
V gene: TRBV5-1; D gene: TRBD2; J gene: TRBJ2-1; clone size: .; CDR3 protein: CASSSAGNSYNEQFF; CDR3 DNA: TGCGCCAGCAGCTCAGCGGGGAACTCCTACAATGAGCAGTTCTTC
V gene: TRBV11-2; D gene: .; J gene: TRBJ2-2; clone size: .; CDR3 protein: CASSQPGTIGELFF; CDR3 DNA: TGTGCCAGCAGCCAACCCGGGACAATAGGGGAGCTGTTTTTT
V gene: TRBV30; D gene: .; J gene: TRBJ1-5; clone size: .; CDR3 protein: CAWSTGSGQPQHF; CDR3 DNA: TGTGCCTGGAGTACGGGCAGCGGGCAGCCCCAGCATTTT
V gene: TRBV6-1; D gene: .; J gene: TRBJ1-5; clone size: .; CDR3 protein: CASSEAGGSQPQHF; CDR3 DNA: TGTGCCAGCAGTGAAGCAGGGGGAAGCCAGCCCCAGCATTTT
V gene: TRBV5-6; D gene: TRBD2; J gene: TRBJ2-3; clone size: .; CDR3 protein: CASSFGTSKYF; CDR3 DNA: TGTGCCAGCAGCTTCGGGACTAGTAAATATTTT
V gene: TRBV5-4; D gene: TRBD2; J gene: TRBJ2-3; clone size: .; CDR3 protein: CASSSTSGRTDTQYF; CDR3 DNA: TGTGCCAGCAGCAGCACTAGCGGGAGAACAGATACGCAGTATTTT
V gene: TRBV5-6; D gene: TRBD2; J gene: TRBJ2-7; clone size: .; CDR3 protein: CASSPPAGLLIYEQYF; CDR3 DNA: TGTGCCAGCAGCCCGCCGGCGGGACTACTAATCTACGAGCAGTACTTC
V gene: TRBV6-5; D gene: .; J gene: TRBJ1-1; clone size: .; CDR3 protein: CASSYSPGNTEAFF; CDR3 DNA: TGTGCCAGCAGTTACTCACCCGGGAACACTGAAGCTTTCTTT
V gene: TRBV19; D gene: .; J gene: TRBJ1-1; clone size: .; CDR3 protein: CASSIASSGTEAFF; CDR3 DNA: TGTGCCAGTAGTATAGCGAGTAGCGGCACTGAAGCTTTCTTT
V gene: TRBV28; D gene: TRBD1; J gene: TRBJ1-1; clone size: .; CDR3 protein: CAGQGLKTEAFF; CDR3 DNA: TGTGCTGGACAGGGGTTGAAGACTGAAGCTTTCTTT
V gene: TRBV7-9; D gene: .; J gene: TRBJ1-2; clone size: .; CDR3 protein: CASSLAGLTDGYTF; CDR3 DNA: TGTGCCAGCAGCTTAGCGGGCCTGACGGATGGCTACACCTTC
V gene: TRBV13; D gene: .; J gene: TRBJ1-1; clone size: .; CDR3 protein: CASSLAGAGTEAFF; CDR3 DNA: TGTGCCAGCAGCTTAGCAGGGGCGGGAACTGAAGCTTTCTTT
V gene: TRBV5-4; D gene: .; J gene: TRBJ2-5; clone size: .; CDR3 protein: CASSLKGASWYQETQYF; CDR3 DNA: TGTGCCAGCAGCTTGAAAGGTGCCAGCTGGTACCAAGAGACCCAGTACTTC
V gene: TRBV5-5; D gene: TRBD2; J gene: TRBJ2-3; clone size: .; CDR3 protein: CASSQGISGRAPTDTQYF; CDR3 DNA: TGTGCCAGCAGCCAAGGGATTAGCGGGAGGGCCCCCACAGATACGCAGTATTTT
V gene: TRBV19; D gene: .; J gene: TRBJ2-7; clone size: few; CDR3 protein: CASSIALASRNYEQYF; CDR3 DNA: TGTGCCAGTAGTATAGCCCTGGCTAGCAGGAACTACGAGCAGTACTTC
V gene: TRBV19; D gene: TRBD1; J gene: TRBJ1-5; clone size: .; CDR3 protein: CASSMGTGGAVQPQHF; CDR3 DNA: TGTGCCAGTAGTATGGGGACAGGGGGCGCGGTTCAGCCCCAGCATTTT
V gene: TRBV12-2; D gene: .; J gene: TRBJ1-2; clone size: .; CDR3 protein: CASRWNPEGQLGYGYTF; CDR3 DNA: TGTGCAAGTCGCTGGAATCCTGAGGGACAATTGGGCTATGGCTACACCTTC
V gene: TRBV6-6; D gene: TRBD1; J gene: TRBJ2-1; clone size: few; CDR3 protein: CASSSHRGHEQFF; CDR3 DNA: TGTGCCAGCAGTTCGCACAGGGGACATGAGCAGTTCTTC
V gene: TRBV28; D gene: TRBD1; J gene: TRBJ2-5; clone size: .; CDR3 protein: CATVLGQGRETQYF; CDR3 DNA: TGTGCCACCGTCCTGGGACAGGGCCGCGAGACCCAGTACTTC
V gene: TRBV19; D gene: .; J gene: TRBJ2-5; clone size: .; CDR3 protein: CASSMSVAVYQETQYF; CDR3 DNA: TGTGCCAGTAGTATGTCCGTGGCAGTGTACCAAGAGACCCAGTACTTC
V gene: TRBV30; D gene: .; J gene: TRBJ2-1; clone size: .; CDR3 protein: CAWSQDNSGLFF; CDR3 DNA: TGTGCCTGGAGTCAGGACAACTCTGGACTGTTCTTC
V gene: TRBV6-1; D gene: .; J gene: TRBJ1-2; clone size: few; CDR3 protein: CASSSGINYGYTF; CDR3 DNA: TGTGCCAGCAGTTCAGGCATTAACTATGGCTACACCTTC
V gene: TRBV27; D gene: .; J gene: TRBJ1-2; clone size: .; CDR3 protein: CASSYSSNYGYTF; CDR3 DNA: TGTGCCAGCAGTTATTCCAGTAACTATGGCTACACCTTC
V gene: TRBV9; D gene: .; J gene: TRBJ2-1; clone size: once; CDR3 protein: CASSVGSANSYNEQFF; CDR3 DNA: TGTGCCAGCAGCGTAGGGTCAGCGAACTCCTACAATGAGCAGTTCTTC
V gene: TRBV6-6; D gene: .; J gene: TRBJ2-3; clone size: .; CDR3 protein: CASSYLQLEPDTQYF; CDR3 DNA: TGTGCCAGCAGTTACCTTCAGCTAGAGCCAGATACGCAGTATTTT
V gene: TRBV5-1; D gene: .; J gene: TRBJ2-3; clone size: .; CDR3 protein: CASSPRMGIASTDTQYF; CDR3 DNA: TGCGCCAGCAGCCCTAGGATGGGGATAGCTAGCACAGATACGCAGTATTTT
V gene: TRBV7-7; D gene: TRBD2; J gene: TRBJ2-1; clone size: once; CDR3 protein: CASSPSSGQDNEQFF; CDR3 DNA: TGTGCTAGCAGTCCGTCTAGCGGGCAGGACAATGAGCAGTTCTTC
V gene: TRBV7-9; D gene: .; J gene: TRBJ2-2; clone size: .; CDR3 protein: CASSSDRQFTGELFF; CDR3 DNA: TGTGCCAGCAGCTCTGACCGGCAATTCACCGGGGAGCTGTTTTTT
V gene: TRBV12-5; D gene: .; J gene: TRBJ2-4; clone size: .; CDR3 protein: CASGLAGLAKNIQYF; CDR3 DNA: TGTGCTAGTGGTTTAGCCGGACTAGCCAAAAACATTCAGTACTTC
V gene: TRBV6-1; D gene: .; J gene: TRBJ1-3; clone size: .; CDR3 protein: CASSDDSRGSGNTIYF; CDR3 DNA: TGTGCCAGCAGTGACGACAGTCGGGGCTCTGGAAACACCATATATTTT
V gene: TRBV5-6; D gene: .; J gene: TRBJ1-1; clone size: .; CDR3 protein: CASSPTRGNTEAFF; CDR3 DNA: TGTGCCAGCAGCCCAACCCGAGGGAACACTGAAGCTTTCTTT
V gene: TRBV7-6; D gene: .; J gene: TRBJ2-7; clone size: .; CDR3 protein: CASSPTGHTQDEQYF; CDR3 DNA: TGTGCCAGCAGCCCGACAGGACATACCCAGGACGAGCAGTACTTC
V gene: TRBV7-2; D gene: TRBD2; J gene: TRBJ2-6; clone size: once; CDR3 protein: CASSLVLGRVSGANVLTF; CDR3 DNA: TGTGCCAGCAGCTTAGTCCTCGGGAGGGTATCTGGGGCCAACGTCCTGACTTTC
V gene: TRBV5-5; D gene: .; J gene: TRBJ1-5; clone size: .; CDR3 protein: CASSPITGLNQPQHF; CDR3 DNA: TGTGCCAGCAGTCCGATCACAGGACTCAATCAGCCCCAGCATTTT
V gene: TRBV5-1; D gene: .; J gene: TRBJ2-6; clone size: .; CDR3 protein: CASSEVSGANVLTF; CDR3 DNA: TGCGCCAGCAGTGAGGTCTCTGGGGCCAACGTCCTGACTTTC
V gene: TRBV6-5; D gene: .; J gene: TRBJ1-5; clone size: .; CDR3 protein: CASSPRDSNQPQHF; CDR3 DNA: TGTGCCAGCAGTCCCCGGGATAGCAATCAGCCCCAGCATTTT
V gene: TRBV18; D gene: TRBD2; J gene: TRBJ2-1; clone size: .; CDR3 protein: CASSPGTSGRNEQFF; CDR3 DNA: TGTGCCAGCTCACCTGGAACTAGCGGGAGAAATGAGCAGTTCTTC
V gene: TRBV5-8; D gene: .; J gene: TRBJ2-4; clone size: .; CDR3 protein: CASSLGQVQDIQYF; CDR3 DNA: TGTGCCAGCAGCTTGGGGCAGGTACAAGACATTCAGTACTTC
V gene: TRBV6-5; D gene: .; J gene: TRBJ2-2; clone size: .; CDR3 protein: CASSYSLVEGRGELFF; CDR3 DNA: TGTGCCAGCAGTTACTCTTTGGTCGAGGGAAGAGGGGAGCTGTTTTTT
V gene: TRBV5-1; D gene: .; J gene: TRBJ2-5; clone size: .; CDR3 protein: CASSLQDGTRETQYF; CDR3 DNA: TGCGCCAGCAGCTTGCAGGACGGGACAAGGGAGACCCAGTACTTC
V gene: TRBV19; D gene: .; J gene: TRBJ1-2; clone size: .; CDR3 protein: CASSIIRSPYGYTF; CDR3 DNA: TGTGCCAGTAGTATCATCAGGTCGCCCTATGGCTACACCTTC
V gene: TRBV6-6; D gene: .; J gene: TRBJ1-3; clone size: .; CDR3 protein: CASSVNEEDTIYF; CDR3 DNA: TGTGCCAGCAGTGTGAATGAAGAGGACACCATATATTTT
V gene: TRBV10-3; D gene: .; J gene: TRBJ2-7; clone size: .; CDR3 protein: CAIGLGEQYF; CDR3 DNA: TGTGCCATCGGCTTGGGGGAGCAGTACTTC
V gene: TRBV4-1; D gene: TRBD2; J gene: TRBJ2-1; clone size: .; CDR3 protein: CASSQARLAINEQFF; CDR3 DNA: TGCGCCAGCAGCCAAGCAAGACTAGCGATCAATGAGCAGTTCTTC
V gene: TRBV2; D gene: TRBD2; J gene: TRBJ2-1; clone size: once; CDR3 protein: CASSKSLAGVFHEQFF; CDR3 DNA: TGTGCCAGCAGTAAAAGTCTAGCGGGAGTTTTTCATGAGCAGTTCTTC
V gene: TRBV9; D gene: TRBD1; J gene: TRBJ1-2; clone size: .; CDR3 protein: CASSSRGGYGYTF; CDR3 DNA: TGTGCCAGCAGCTCCAGGGGGGGTTATGGCTACACCTTC
V gene: TRBV28; D gene: .; J gene: TRBJ1-1; clone size: .; CDR3 protein: CASSSRWNTEAFF; CDR3 DNA: TGTGCCAGCAGTTCACGCTGGAACACTGAAGCTTTCTTT